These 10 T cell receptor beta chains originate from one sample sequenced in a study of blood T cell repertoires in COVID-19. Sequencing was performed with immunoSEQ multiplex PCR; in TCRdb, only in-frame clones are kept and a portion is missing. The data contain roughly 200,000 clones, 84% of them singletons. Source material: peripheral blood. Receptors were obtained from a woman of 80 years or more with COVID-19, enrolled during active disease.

As DNA, the CDR3 is TGTGCCAGCAGCCTAACTAGCGGGTCCCTCGGTGAGCAGTTCTTC. It is translated as CASSLTSGSLGEQFF. The J gene is TRBJ2-1, the V gene TRBV3-1 (or the pseudogene TRBV3-2), with 9 positions matching TRBD2. This CDR3 is built from 15 residues. The trim removed 4 bases at V and 9 bases at J, leaving 10 bases unmatched. The germline V gene encodes CDR1 LGHDT and CDR2 YNNKEL (reference sequence).

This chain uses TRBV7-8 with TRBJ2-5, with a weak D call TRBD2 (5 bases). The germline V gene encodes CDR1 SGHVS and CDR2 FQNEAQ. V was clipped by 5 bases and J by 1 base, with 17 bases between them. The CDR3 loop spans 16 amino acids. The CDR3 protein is CASSPRGGRVQETQYF. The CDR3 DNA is TGTGCCAGCAGCCCACGTGGTGGGCGGGTCCAAGAGACCCAGTACTTC.

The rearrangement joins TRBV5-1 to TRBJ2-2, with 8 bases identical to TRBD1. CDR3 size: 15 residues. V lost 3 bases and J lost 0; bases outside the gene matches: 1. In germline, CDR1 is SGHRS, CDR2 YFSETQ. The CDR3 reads CASSSGQANTGELFF. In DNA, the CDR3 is TGCGCCAGCAGCTCGGGACAGGCGAACACCGGGGAGCTGTTTTTT.

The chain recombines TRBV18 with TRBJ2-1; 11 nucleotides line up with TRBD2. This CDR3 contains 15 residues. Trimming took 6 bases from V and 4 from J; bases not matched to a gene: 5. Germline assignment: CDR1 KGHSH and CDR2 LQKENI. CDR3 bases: TGTGCCAGCTCCTCAGGGACTAGCGGATACAATGAGCAGTTCTTC. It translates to CASSSGTSGYNEQFF. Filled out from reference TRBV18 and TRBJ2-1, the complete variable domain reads NAGVMQNPRHLVRRRGQEARLRCSPMKGHSHVYWYRQLPEEGLKFMVYLQKENIIDESGMPKERFSAEFPKEGPSILRIQQVVRGDSAAYFCASSSGTSGYNEQFFGPGTRLTVL.

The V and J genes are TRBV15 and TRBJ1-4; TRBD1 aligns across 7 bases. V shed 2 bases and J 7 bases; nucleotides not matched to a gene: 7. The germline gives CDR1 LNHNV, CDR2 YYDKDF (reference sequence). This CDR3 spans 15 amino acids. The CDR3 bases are TGTGCCACCAGCAGAAGGACAGGCCCTACTGAAAAACTGTTTTTT. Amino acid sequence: CATSRRTGPTEKLFF.

CDR3 loop: CASSFLGQGYRYGGYTF. CDR3 coding DNA: TGTGCCAGCAGTTTTCTGGGACAGGGTTATAGGTATGGTGGCTACACCTTC. The J gene is TRBJ1-2, the V gene TRBV27, with TRBD1 identical over 9 bases. This CDR3 is 17 amino acids long. Germline V gene lookup returns CDR1 MNHEY and CDR2 SMNVEV (reference sequence). V trimming: 3 bases; J trimming: 7 bases; junction bases outside the gene matches: 15.

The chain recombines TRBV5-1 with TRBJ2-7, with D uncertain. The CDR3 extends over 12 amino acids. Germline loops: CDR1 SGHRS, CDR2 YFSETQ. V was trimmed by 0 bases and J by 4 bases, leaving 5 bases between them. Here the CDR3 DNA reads TGCGCCAGCAGCTTGGGACAATACGAGCAGTACTTC. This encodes CASSLGQYEQYF.

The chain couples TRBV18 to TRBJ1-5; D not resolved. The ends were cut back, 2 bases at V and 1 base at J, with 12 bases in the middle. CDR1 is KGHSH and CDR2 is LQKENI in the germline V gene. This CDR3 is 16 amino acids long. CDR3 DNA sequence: TGTGCCAGCTCACCATTCGTCAGTCAGAGCAATCAGCCCCAGCATTTT. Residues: CASSPFVSQSNQPQHF.

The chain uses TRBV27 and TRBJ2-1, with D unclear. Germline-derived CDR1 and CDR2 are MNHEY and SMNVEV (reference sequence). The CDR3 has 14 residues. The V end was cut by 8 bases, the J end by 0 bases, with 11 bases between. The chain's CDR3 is CASELASSYNEQFF. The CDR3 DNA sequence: TGTGCCAGCGAGCTTGCGAGCTCCTACAATGAGCAGTTCTTC.

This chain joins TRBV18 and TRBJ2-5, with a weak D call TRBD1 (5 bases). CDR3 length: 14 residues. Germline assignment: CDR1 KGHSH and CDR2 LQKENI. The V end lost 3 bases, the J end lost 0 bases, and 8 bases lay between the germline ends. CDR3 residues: CASSPDTYQETQYF. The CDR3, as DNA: TGTGCCAGCTCACCGGACACCTACCAAGAGACCCAGTACTTC.